In its sample, the clone carrying this T cell receptor beta chain was seen many times. The data were obtained in a study of regulatory T cells in long-lasting Graves disease. Sequencing libraries for TCR beta were prepared with iRepertoire HTBI primers and Arm-PCR of CDR3 regions. TCRdb independently ran MiXCR on the multiplex PCR reads; one entry per CDR3 protein. The top ten hold approximately 15% of the sample, which has around 470,000 distinct CDR3 sequences, around 15% seen once. Germline-derived CDR1 and CDR2 are MDHEN and SYDVKM. The CDR3 sequence is 13 residues long. V dropped 7 bases and J dropped 12; count of bases not matched to a gene: 15. Time point in this sample: newly diagnosed GD, antithyroid drugs for less than 3 months. With RNA extracted from PBMCs as input, the TCR library was made. The same data also went into a second study, on T cells in Graves' hyperthyroidism and ophthalmopathy.

The rearrangement uses TRBV28 and TRBJ2-7, with 7 bases identical to TRBD2. The receptor was isolated from a woman between 45 and 65 years old with Graves disease. The material was peripheral blood mononuclear cells (PBMCs), obtained at new diagnosis, from a patient treated with antithyroid drugs. The CDR3 spells CASTSDSSGIRYF. CDR3 DNA: TGTGCCAGCACCTCGGATTCTAGCGGAATCCGGTACTTC.